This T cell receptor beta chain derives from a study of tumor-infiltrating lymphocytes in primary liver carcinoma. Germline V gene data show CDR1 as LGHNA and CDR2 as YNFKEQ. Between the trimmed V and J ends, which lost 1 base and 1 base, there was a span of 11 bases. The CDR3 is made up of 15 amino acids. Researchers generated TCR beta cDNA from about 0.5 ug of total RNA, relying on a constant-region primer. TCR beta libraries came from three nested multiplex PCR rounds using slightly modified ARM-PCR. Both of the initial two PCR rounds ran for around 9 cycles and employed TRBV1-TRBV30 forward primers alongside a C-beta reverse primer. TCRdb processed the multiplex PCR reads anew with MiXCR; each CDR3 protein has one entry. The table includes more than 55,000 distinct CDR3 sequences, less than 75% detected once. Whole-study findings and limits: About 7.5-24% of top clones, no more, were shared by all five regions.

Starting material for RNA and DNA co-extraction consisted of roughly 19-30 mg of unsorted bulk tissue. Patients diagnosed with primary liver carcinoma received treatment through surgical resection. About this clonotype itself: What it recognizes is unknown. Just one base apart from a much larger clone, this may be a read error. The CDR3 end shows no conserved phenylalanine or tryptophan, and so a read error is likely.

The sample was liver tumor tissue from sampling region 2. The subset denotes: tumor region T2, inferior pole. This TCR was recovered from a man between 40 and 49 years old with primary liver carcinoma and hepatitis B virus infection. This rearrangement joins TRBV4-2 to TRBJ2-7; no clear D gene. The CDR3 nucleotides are TGTGCCAGCAGCCAAGCATGGCGCGGATCCTACGAGCAGTACTCC. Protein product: CASSQAWRGSYEQYS.